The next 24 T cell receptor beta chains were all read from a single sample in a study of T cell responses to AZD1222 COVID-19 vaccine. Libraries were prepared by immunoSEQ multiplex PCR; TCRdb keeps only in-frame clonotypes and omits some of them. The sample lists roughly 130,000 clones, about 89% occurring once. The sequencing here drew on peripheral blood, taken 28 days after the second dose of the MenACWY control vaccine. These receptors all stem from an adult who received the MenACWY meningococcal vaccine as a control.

The CDR3 reads CASSYDRNTEAFF. CDR3 DNA: TGTGCCAGCAGCTACGATAGAAACACTGAAGCTTTCTTT. V gene TRBV27 combines with J gene TRBJ1-1; D call uncertain. Per the germline V gene, CDR1 is MNHEY and CDR2 is SMNVEV (reference sequence). The CDR3 is made up of 13 amino acids. V dropped 6 bases and J dropped 2 bases, with 10 bases sitting between them.

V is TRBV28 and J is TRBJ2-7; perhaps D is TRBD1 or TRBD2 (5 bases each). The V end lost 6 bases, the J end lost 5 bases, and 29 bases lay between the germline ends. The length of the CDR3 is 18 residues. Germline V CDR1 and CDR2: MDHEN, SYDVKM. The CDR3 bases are TGTGCCAGCAGCCCTCCTTGGACGTTGAGGGGTTCGTGGGACGAGCAGTACTTC. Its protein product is CASSPPWTLRGSWDEQYF.

The CDR3: CARSRTVDRGSSNYGYTF. The CDR3 DNA is TGTGCCAGAAGCCGTACGGTGGACAGGGGTTCTAGTAACTATGGCTACACCTTC. The chain recombines TRBV5-3 with TRBJ1-2; 9 positions match TRBD1. TRBV5-3 counts as an open reading frame of uncertain function. V dropped 4 bases and J dropped 1; count of bases not matched to a gene: 14. CDR3 length: 18 amino acids.

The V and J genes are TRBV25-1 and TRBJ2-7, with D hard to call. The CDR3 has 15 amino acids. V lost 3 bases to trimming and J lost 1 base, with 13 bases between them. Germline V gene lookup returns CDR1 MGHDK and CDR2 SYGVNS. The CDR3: CASSEGITGSYEQYF. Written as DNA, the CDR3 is TGTGCCAGCAGTGAGGGGATTACCGGTTCCTACGAGCAGTACTTC.

CDR3: CASSKANRGYGYTF. For the CDR3, the DNA is TGTGCCAGCAGCAAAGCCAACAGGGGGTATGGCTACACCTTC. V usage is TRBV21-1 and J usage is TRBJ1-2; TRBD1, the table's D call, lacks a check against the DNA. TRBV21-1 is flagged as a pseudogene. The CDR3 contains 14 residues.

CDR3 sequence reads: CASSERTGSGWEQYF. As DNA, the CDR3 is TGTGCCAGCAGTGAAAGGACAGGGTCGGGATGGGAGCAGTACTTC. The rearrangement uses TRBV6-1 and TRBJ2-7, with 8 bases fitting TRBD1. V shed 2 bases and J 7 bases; nucleotides not matched to a gene: 10. Germline V gene sequence: CDR1 MNHNS, CDR2 SASEGT. This CDR3 spans 15 amino acids.

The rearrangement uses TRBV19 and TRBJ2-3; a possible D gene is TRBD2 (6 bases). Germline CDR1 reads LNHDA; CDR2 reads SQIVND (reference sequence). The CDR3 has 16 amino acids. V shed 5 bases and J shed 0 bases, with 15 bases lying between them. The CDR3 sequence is CASSSPGGESTDTQYF. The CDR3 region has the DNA TGTGCCAGTAGTTCCCCGGGCGGGGAGAGCACAGATACGCAGTATTTT.

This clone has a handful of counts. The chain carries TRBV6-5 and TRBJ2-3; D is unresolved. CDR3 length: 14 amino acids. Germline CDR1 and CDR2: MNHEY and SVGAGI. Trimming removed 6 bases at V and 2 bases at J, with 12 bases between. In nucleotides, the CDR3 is TGTGCCAGCAGACCCGGGCCTCACACAGATACGCAGTATTTT. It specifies CASRPGPHTDTQYF.

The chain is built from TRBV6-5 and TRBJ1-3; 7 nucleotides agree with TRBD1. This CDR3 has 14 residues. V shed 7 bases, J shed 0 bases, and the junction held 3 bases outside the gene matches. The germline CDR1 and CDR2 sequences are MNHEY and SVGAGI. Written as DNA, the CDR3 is TGTGCCAGCACCGGACAGGCCTCTGGAAACACCATATATTTT. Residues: CASTGQASGNTIYF.

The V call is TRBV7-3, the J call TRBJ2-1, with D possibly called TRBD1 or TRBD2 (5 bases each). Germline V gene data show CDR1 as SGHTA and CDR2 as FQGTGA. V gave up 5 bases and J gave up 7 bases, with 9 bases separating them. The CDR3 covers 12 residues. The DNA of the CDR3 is TGTGCCAGCAGCCCAGGGACGAATGAGCAGTTCTTC. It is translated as CASSPGTNEQFF.

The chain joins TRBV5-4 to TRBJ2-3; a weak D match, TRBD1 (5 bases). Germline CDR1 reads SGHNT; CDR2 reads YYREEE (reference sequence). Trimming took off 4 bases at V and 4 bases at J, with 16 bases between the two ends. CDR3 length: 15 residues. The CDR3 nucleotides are TGTGCCAGCAGCGCAACGTTGCAGGGTCCAGATACGCAGTATTTT. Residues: CASSATLQGPDTQYF. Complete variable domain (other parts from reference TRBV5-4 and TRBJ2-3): ETGVTQSPTHLIKTRGQQVTLRCSSQSGHNTVSWYQQALGQGPQFIFQYYREEENGRGNFPPRFSGLQFPNYSSELNVNALELDDSALYLCASSATLQGPDTQYFGPGTRLTVL.

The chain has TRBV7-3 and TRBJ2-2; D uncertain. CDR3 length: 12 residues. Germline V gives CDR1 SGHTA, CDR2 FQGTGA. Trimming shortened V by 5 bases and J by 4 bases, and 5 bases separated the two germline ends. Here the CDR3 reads CASSPSTGELFF. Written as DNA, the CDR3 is TGTGCCAGCAGCCCCAGCACCGGGGAGCTGTTTTTT.

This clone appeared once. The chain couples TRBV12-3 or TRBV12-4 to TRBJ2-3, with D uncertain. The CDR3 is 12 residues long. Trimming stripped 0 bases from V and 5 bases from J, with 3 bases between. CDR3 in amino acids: CASSLAVDTQYF. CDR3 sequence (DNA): TGTGCCAGCAGTTTAGCCGTAGATACGCAGTATTTT.

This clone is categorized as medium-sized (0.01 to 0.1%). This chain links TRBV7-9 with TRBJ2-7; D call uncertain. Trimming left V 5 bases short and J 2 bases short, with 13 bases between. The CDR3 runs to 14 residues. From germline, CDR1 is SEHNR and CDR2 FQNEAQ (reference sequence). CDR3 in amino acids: CASSPGVRTYEQYF. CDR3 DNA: TGTGCCAGCAGCCCGGGCGTCCGAACCTACGAGCAGTACTTC.

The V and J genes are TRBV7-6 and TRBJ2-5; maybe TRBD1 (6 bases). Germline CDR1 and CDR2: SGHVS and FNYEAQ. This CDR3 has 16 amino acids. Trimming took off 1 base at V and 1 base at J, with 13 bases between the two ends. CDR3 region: CASSLERVGGQETQYF. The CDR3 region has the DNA TGTGCCAGCAGCTTAGAGAGGGTAGGGGGCCAAGAGACCCAGTACTTC.

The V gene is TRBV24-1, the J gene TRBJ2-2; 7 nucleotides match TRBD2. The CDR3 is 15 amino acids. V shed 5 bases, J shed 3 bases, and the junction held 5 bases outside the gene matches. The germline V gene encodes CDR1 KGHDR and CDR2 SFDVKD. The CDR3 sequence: CATSGLAVDTGELFF. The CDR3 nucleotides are TGTGCCACCAGTGGGCTAGCGGTTGACACCGGGGAGCTGTTTTTT.

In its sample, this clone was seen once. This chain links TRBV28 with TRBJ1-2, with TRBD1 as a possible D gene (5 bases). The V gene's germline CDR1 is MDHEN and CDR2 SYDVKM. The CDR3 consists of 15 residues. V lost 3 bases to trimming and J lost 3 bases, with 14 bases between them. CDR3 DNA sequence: TGTGCCAGCAGTTTCATACAGGTGTTGGACTATGGCTACACCTTC. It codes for CASSFIQVLDYGYTF.

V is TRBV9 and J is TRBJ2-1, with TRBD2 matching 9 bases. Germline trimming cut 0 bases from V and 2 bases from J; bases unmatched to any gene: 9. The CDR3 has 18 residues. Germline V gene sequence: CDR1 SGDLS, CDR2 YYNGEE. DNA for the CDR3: TGTGCCAGCAGCGTAGGGCGGGGAGCGGGGGGCCCCTACAATGAGCAGTTCTTC. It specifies CASSVGRGAGGPYNEQFF.

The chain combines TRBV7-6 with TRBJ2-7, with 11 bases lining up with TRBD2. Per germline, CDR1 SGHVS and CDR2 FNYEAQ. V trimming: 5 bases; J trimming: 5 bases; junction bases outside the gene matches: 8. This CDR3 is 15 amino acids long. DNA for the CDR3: TGTGCCAGCAGCGCACGCGTAGCGGGGGGGCACGAGCAGTACTTC. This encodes CASSARVAGGHEQYF. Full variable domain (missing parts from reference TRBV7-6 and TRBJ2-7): GAGVSQSPRYKVTKRGQDVALRCDPISGHVSLYWYRQALGQGPEFLTYFNYEAQQDKSGLPNDRFSAERPEGSISTLTIQRTEQRDSAMYRCASSARVAGGHEQYFGPGTRLTVT.

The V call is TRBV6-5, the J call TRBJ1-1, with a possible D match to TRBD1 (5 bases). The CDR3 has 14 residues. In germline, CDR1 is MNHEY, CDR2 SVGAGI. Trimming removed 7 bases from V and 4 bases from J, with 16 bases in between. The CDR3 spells CASTDRGVPTEAFF. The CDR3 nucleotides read TGTGCCAGCACCGATCGGGGGGTTCCCACTGAAGCTTTCTTT.

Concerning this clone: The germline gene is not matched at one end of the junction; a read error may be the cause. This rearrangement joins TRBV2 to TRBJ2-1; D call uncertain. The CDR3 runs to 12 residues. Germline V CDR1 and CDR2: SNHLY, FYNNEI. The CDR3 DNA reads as TGTGCCAGCAGTGAAGGTGCCTGGGGATCCGTCTTC. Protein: CASSEGAWGSVF. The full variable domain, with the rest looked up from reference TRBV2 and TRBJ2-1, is EPEVTQTPSHQVTQMGQEVILRCVPISNHLYFYWYRQILGQKVEFLVSFYNNEISEKSEIFDDQFSVERPDGSNFTLKIRSTKLEDSAMYFCASSEGAWGSVFGPGTRLTVL.

CDR3 in DNA: TGTGCCAGCAGCCCGGGAGCCTATAATTCACCCCTCCACTTT. It yields the protein CASSPGAYNSPLHF. V and J are TRBV6-5 and TRBJ1-6; D unclear. Trimming removed 6 bases at V and 2 bases at J, with 8 bases between. This CDR3 region has 14 residues. In germline, CDR1 is MNHEY, CDR2 SVGAGI.

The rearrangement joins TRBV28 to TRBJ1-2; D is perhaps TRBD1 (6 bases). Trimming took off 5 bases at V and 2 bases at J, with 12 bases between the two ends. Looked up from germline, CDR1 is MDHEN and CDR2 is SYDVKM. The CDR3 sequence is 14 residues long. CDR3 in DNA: TGTGCCAGCAGTCCCCGACAGGCCAACTATGGCTACACCTTC. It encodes CASSPRQANYGYTF.

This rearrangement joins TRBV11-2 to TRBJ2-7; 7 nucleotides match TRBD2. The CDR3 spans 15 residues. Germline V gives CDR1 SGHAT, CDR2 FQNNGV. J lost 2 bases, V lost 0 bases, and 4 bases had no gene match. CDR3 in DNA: TGTGCCAGCAGCTTAGATCCTAGCGGTGCCTACGAGCAGTACTTC. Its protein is CASSLDPSGAYEQYF.